These 14 T cell receptor beta chains originate from one sample sequenced in a study of cytomegalovirus exposure and HLA in healthy donors. PCR employed 60 Vbeta and 13 Jbeta primers. The method was immunoSEQ multiplex PCR; TCRdb's version includes in-frame clones alone and lacks a portion of them. The sample holds about 140,000 clones; about three quarters are singletons and the top ten take 10%. What was sequenced was PBMCs. Receptor source: a man under 40 in good health and CMV-seropositive.

In DNA, the CDR3 is TGTGCCAGTAGTGCGACAGGGATGAACACTGAAGCTTTCTTT. Encoded protein: CASSATGMNTEAFF. The chain combines TRBV19 with TRBJ1-1, with 7 bases that match TRBD1. CDR1 and CDR2 from the germline V gene are LNHDA and SQIVND (reference sequence). The V gene end was trimmed by 5 bases and the J gene end by 0 bases; junction bases not matched to a gene: 3. This CDR3 contains 14 residues. The full variable domain, completed using reference TRBV19 and TRBJ1-1, is DGGITQSPKYLFRKEGQNVTLSCEQNLNHDAMYWYRQDPGQGLRLIYYSQIVNDFQKGDIAEGYSVSREKKESFPLTVTSAQKNPTAFYLCASSATGMNTEAFFGQGTRLTVV.

Only one count was recorded for this clone. V gene TRBV10-3 combines with J gene TRBJ2-1; TRBD1 agrees at 12 bases. The CDR3 runs 17 residues. The germline V gene encodes CDR1 ENHRY and CDR2 SYGVKD. V shed 2 bases and J 10 bases; nucleotides not matched to a gene: 12. The CDR3 sequence: CAISEQMGTGGRGEQFF. The CDR3, as DNA: TGTGCCATCAGTGAGCAAATGGGGACAGGGGGCAGGGGGGAGCAGTTCTTC.

This clone has only a few counts. The genes are TRBV10-2 and TRBJ2-5; D might be TRBD2 (7 bases). The V gene's germline CDR1 is WSHSY and CDR2 SAAADI. V shed 5 bases and J shed 9 bases, with 16 bases lying between them. The CDR3 contains 13 residues. DNA for the CDR3: TGCGCCAGCAGTAGGGGGGGGCGCGAATCCCAGTACTTC. Protein sequence: CASSRGGRESQYF.

V gene TRBV11-2 combines with J gene TRBJ2-3; maybe TRBD1 (5 bases). Germline loops: CDR1 SGHAT, CDR2 FQNNGV. Trimming stripped 5 bases from V and 2 bases from J, with 20 bases between. CDR3 length: 17 amino acids. The CDR3 DNA reads as TGTGCCAGCAGCCAGCGTACAGGTCTCGACCCCACAGATACGCAGTATTTT. It encodes CASSQRTGLDPTDTQYF.

To note about this clone: Compared with germline, one end of the junction differs, possibly owing to a read error. The chain uses TRBV4-1 and TRBJ1-1; TRBD1 is a possible D gene (5 bases). Germline V gene sequence: CDR1 MGHRA, CDR2 YSYEKL. The CDR3 covers 14 residues. CDR3 DNA sequence: TGCGCCGGCAGCCAACGGGGGATGAACACTGAAGCTTTCTTT. Translation gives CAGSQRGMNTEAFF.

This chain joins TRBV10-3 and TRBJ2-3; TRBD2 might be the D (6 bases). The V and J ends lost 0 bases and 3 bases respectively, with 13 bases between them. This CDR3 has 16 residues. Looked up from germline, CDR1 is ENHRY and CDR2 is SYGVKD. The CDR3 spells CAISESRPGRTDTQYF. The CDR3 DNA follows: TGTGCCATCAGTGAGTCTCGGCCAGGGAGGACAGATACGCAGTATTTT.

This clone was detected only once. The V gene is TRBV5-1, the J gene TRBJ2-5; 7 positions agree with TRBD1. The germline gives CDR1 SGHRS, CDR2 YFSETQ. The CDR3 length is 15 residues. V lost 1 base and J lost 5; bases outside the gene matches: 8. The CDR3 is CASSLPTGARETQYF. The CDR3 region has the DNA TGCGCCAGCAGCTTGCCTACAGGGGCGCGGGAGACCCAGTACTTC.

The chain uses TRBV5-6 and TRBJ1-1; the match to TRBD1 covers 7 bases. Germline CDR1 is SGHDT and CDR2 is YYEEEE. The CDR3 has 15 amino acids. With V trimmed by 1 base and J by 5 bases, 8 bases remained unmatched. The CDR3 nucleotides are TGTGCCAGCAGCTTGCCCCAGGGGGAAGGGACTGAAGCTTTCTTT. Translated, it gives CASSLPQGEGTEAFF. Full variable domain (remainder filled in from reference TRBV5-6 and TRBJ1-1): DAGVTQSPTHLIKTRGQQVTLRCSPKSGHDTVSWYQQALGQGPQFIFQYYEEEERQRGNFPDRFSGHQFPNYSSELNVNALLLGDSALYLCASSLPQGEGTEAFFGQGTRLTVV.

This clone showed up just a few times. The chain combines TRBV5-4 with TRBJ2-3; D uncertain. This CDR3 has 12 amino acids. From germline, CDR1 is SGHNT and CDR2 YYREEE (reference sequence). V dropped 3 bases and J dropped 5 bases, with 7 bases sitting between them. The CDR3 loop reads CASSSHLDTQYF. In nucleotides, the CDR3 is TGTGCCAGCAGCTCGCACTTAGATACGCAGTATTTT. The complete variable domain, with remaining parts taken from reference TRBV5-4 and TRBJ2-3, reads ETGVTQSPTHLIKTRGQQVTLRCSSQSGHNTVSWYQQALGQGPQFIFQYYREEENGRGNFPPRFSGLQFPNYSSELNVNALELDDSALYLCASSSHLDTQYFGPGTRLTVL.

A single count supports this clone. The J gene is TRBJ2-1, the V gene TRBV7-8; the match to TRBD2 covers 9 bases. Germline V CDR1 and CDR2: SGHVS, FQNEAQ. Trimming took 1 base from V and 7 from J; bases not matched to a gene: 11. This CDR3 has 17 residues. CDR3 nucleotide sequence: TGTGCCAGCAGCTTAGTTTTGGCGGGAGGGCCATTAAATGAGCAGTTCTTC. Protein sequence: CASSLVLAGGPLNEQFF.

The CDR3 here is CASSQIFAGEQYF. The CDR3 coding sequence is TGCGCCAGCAGCCAGATTTTCGCCGGCGAGCAGTACTTC. V and J are TRBV4-1 and TRBJ2-7; D gene ambiguous. This CDR3 comprises 13 residues. Per germline, CDR1 MGHRA and CDR2 YSYEKL. Trimming left V 3 bases short and J 6 bases short, with 12 bases between.

The V call is TRBV6-1, the J call TRBJ2-7; possible D gene TRBD1, 5 bases. CDR3 length: 13 amino acids. The germline gives CDR1 MNHNS, CDR2 SASEGT. Trimming removed 5 bases at V and 4 bases at J, with 12 bases between. CDR3 sequence (DNA): TGTGCCAGCAGTTTGGACACAGAATACGAGCAGTACTTC. The encoded protein is CASSLDTEYEQYF.

The chain employs TRBV27 and TRBJ1-5, with 7 bases aligning to TRBD1. The length of the CDR3 is 17 residues. The germline V gene has CDR1 MNHEY and CDR2 SMNVEV (reference sequence). The trim removed 0 bases at V and 4 bases at J, leaving 9 bases unmatched. The CDR3: CASSLSAFGTANQPQHF. The CDR3 DNA reads TGTGCCAGCAGTTTATCGGCCTTTGGGACAGCTAATCAGCCCCAGCATTTT.

Only one count was recorded for this clone. The chain recombines TRBV2 with TRBJ1-5; 10 nucleotides align to TRBD1. CDR1 and CDR2 (germline): SNHLY, FYNNEI. J was trimmed by 7 bases and V by 7 bases; bases with no gene match: 10. The CDR3 is 15 amino acids. CDR3 loop: CASNAPGQGRQPQHF. DNA for the CDR3: TGTGCCAGCAACGCTCCGGGACAGGGGAGACAGCCCCAGCATTTT.